This TCR beta chain was identified in a study of early T cells in non-severe SARS-CoV-2 infection. Across the study: Investigators sequenced bulk RNA drawn from unsorted whole blood, and chains remained unpaired.

Tagging with unique molecular identifiers was applied to individual cDNA molecules. TCRdb re-derived calls from the 5' RACE reads in MiXCR, one entry per CDR3 protein. The sample holds about 83,000 distinct CDR3 sequences, approximately 13% seen once. This clonotype was seen a few times. Its matching antigen is unknown. Study-level results: Database matching using VDJdb favored anti-spike CD8 responses, with private and CD4 specificities left missing.

The receptor's source is an adult who was a healthcare worker with PCR-confirmed SARS-CoV-2 infection or an uninfected control (not recorded which). The sequenced sample was whole blood.

DNA for the CDR3: TGTGCCAGCAGTCCAGACTCCTACACCGGGGAGCTGTTTTTT. This encodes CASSPDSYTGELFF. This chain uses TRBV6-2 or TRBV6-3 with TRBJ2-2; D not resolved. V was cut by 5 bases and J by 3 bases, with 10 bases left in between. Per the germline V gene, CDR1 is MNHEY and CDR2 is SVGEGT. This CDR3 region has 14 residues.